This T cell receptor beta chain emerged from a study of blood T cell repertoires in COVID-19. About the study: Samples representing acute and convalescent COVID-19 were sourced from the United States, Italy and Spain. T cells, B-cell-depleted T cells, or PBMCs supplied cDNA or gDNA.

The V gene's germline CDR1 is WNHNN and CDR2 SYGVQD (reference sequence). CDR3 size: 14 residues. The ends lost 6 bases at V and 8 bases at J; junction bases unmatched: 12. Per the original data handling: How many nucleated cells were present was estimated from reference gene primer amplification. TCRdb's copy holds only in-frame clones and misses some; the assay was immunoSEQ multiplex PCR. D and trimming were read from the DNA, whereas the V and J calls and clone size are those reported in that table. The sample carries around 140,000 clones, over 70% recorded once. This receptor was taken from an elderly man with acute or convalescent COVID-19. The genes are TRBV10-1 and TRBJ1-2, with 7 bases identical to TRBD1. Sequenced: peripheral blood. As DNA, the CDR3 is TGCGCCAGCAGACCAATCAGGGGGACAAGGGGCTACACCTTC. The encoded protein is CASRPIRGTRGYTF.